The 3 T cell receptor beta chains below all came from one sample that was sequenced in a study of regulatory T cells in long-lasting Graves disease. The TCR beta library used iRepertoire HTBI primers with Arm-PCR amplification of CDR3. Each CDR3 protein is one row after TCRdb ran MiXCR on the multiplex PCR reads. The sample holds a few hundred thousand distinct CDR3 sequences, roughly 22% seen once. Time point noted: persistent/refractory GD, antithyroid drugs over 5 years with positive TRAb. From RNA extracted from PBMCs, the TCR library was made. Sequencing was performed on peripheral blood mononuclear cells (PBMCs), taken when the disease was refractory, from a patient treated with antithyroid drugs. The receptor source for this set is a female donor with Graves disease.

This clonotype was detected ten times or more. The J gene is TRBJ2-5, the V gene TRBV20-1; possibly TRBD2 for D (6 bases). The V gene's germline CDR1 is DFQATT and CDR2 SNEGSKA (reference sequence). The CDR3 extends over 15 amino acids. V dropped 5 bases and J dropped 2 bases, with 18 bases sitting between them. This chain's CDR3 is CSAEGSGVRQETQYF. CDR3 DNA sequence: TGCAGTGCTGAGGGTAGCGGAGTCAGGCAAGAGACCCAGTACTTC.

This clonotype occurred many times. The chain carries TRBV10-3 and TRBJ2-2; no firm D call. V was clipped by 4 bases and J by 2 bases, with 11 bases between them. This CDR3 comprises 15 residues. Germline-derived CDR1 and CDR2 are ENHRY and SYGVKD. This chain's CDR3 is CAISGPFTNTGELFF. CDR3 nucleotides: TGTGCCATCAGTGGTCCCTTCACCAACACCGGGGAGCTGTTTTTT.

This clonotype has just a few counts. CDR3 in DNA: TGCGCCAGCAGCCCACTGGACAGGGCGTCTACCTATGGCTACACCTTC. It codes for CASSPLDRASTYGYTF. V usage is TRBV5-1 and J usage is TRBJ1-2; 8 positions agree with TRBD1. Germline V CDR1 and CDR2: SGHRS, YFSETQ. This CDR3 spans 16 amino acids. V was pared by 4 bases and J by 4 bases, with 12 bases of the junction left unmatched.